This T cell receptor (beta chain) appears in the sequencing data of a study of CD4 T cell repertoires in COVID-19. Study in general: CFSE-low cells expanded ten to eleven days with IL-2, then restimulated with other coronavirus spikes.

The memory T cells were sequenced right after ex vivo isolation, without culture. Findings and caveats of the study: Two or all three memory subsets shared several highly expanded SARS-CoV-2-reactive clonotypes. Between roughly 7 and 25% of SARS-CoV-2 clonotypes also appeared in SARS-CoV and/or HKU1 spike cultures.

With respect to this clone: As yet, its antigen is unknown.

Only in-frame clones appear in the TCRdb table, and some are missing; sequencing was by immunoSEQ multiplex PCR. Of more than 20,000 clones listed, 93% were seen once; the top ten hold 0.66%. Germline lookup yields CDR1 SNHLY and CDR2 FYNNEI. CDR3 length: 15 residues. The V gene end was trimmed by 3 bases and the J gene end by 8 bases; junction bases not matched to a gene: 9. This clonotype originated in a human donor who had COVID-19. The V and J genes are TRBV2 and TRBJ2-3, with 9 bases identical to TRBD1. The sample here was circulating follicular helper CD4+ T cells (cTfh) from blood, taken before the COVID-19 pandemic. The CDR3 sequence: CASSEIQGQGGTQYF. CDR3 nucleotide sequence: TGTGCCAGCAGTGAGATACAGGGACAGGGTGGTACGCAGTATTTT. The whole variable domain, filled in from reference TRBV2 and TRBJ2-3, reads EPEVTQTPSHQVTQMGQEVILRCVPISNHLYFYWYRQILGQKVEFLVSFYNNEISEKSEIFDDQFSVERPDGSNFTLKIRSTKLEDSAMYFCASSEIQGQGGTQYFGPGTRLTVL.